These T cell receptor beta chains were read from a single sample in a study of T cell responses to AZD1222 COVID-19 vaccine. Sequencing used immunoSEQ multiplex PCR; TCRdb keeps in-frame clones, though not all of them. The repertoire consists of approximately 200,000 clones, with less than 95% occurring once and the leading ten covering around 1.7%. This specimen consisted of peripheral blood, obtained 28 days after the second dose of the MenACWY control vaccine. Receptor source: an adult who received the MenACWY meningococcal vaccine as a control. Both conserved end residues are part of each CDR3. D genes are given only for firm matches. The size field is filled for only some rows; it gives once, few, many or a size class.

V	J	size	D	CDR3	DNA
TRBV13	TRBJ2-2	-	-	CASSFYSVSGTTGELFF	TGTGCCAGCAGCTTTTACTCGGTTTCGGGGACCACCGGGGAGCTGTTTTTT
TRBV19	TRBJ1-1	-	-	CASSSHEPGGSEAFF	TGTGCCAGTAGTTCCCACGAGCCCGGGGGATCTGAAGCTTTCTTT
TRBV7-3	TRBJ1-1	once	-	CASRVGPNTEAFF	TGTGCCAGCAGAGTGGGGCCTAACACTGAAGCTTTCTTT
TRBV7-9	TRBJ1-1	-	-	CASSLMAVDTEAFF	TGTGCCAGCAGCCTAATGGCGGTGGACACTGAAGCTTTCTTT
TRBV2	TRBJ2-5	-	-	CASSGQDQETQYF	TGTGCCAGCAGTGGGCAAGACCAAGAGACCCAGTACTTC
TRBV12-3/TRBV12-4	TRBJ1-2	-	-	CASSFQGGGYTF	TGTGCCAGCAGTTTTCAGGGAGGTGGCTACACCTTC
TRBV27	TRBJ1-1	-	-	CASSEAAGEAFF	TGTGCCAGCAGCGAAGCAGCAGGGGAAGCTTTCTTT
TRBV7-2	TRBJ1-2	-	TRBD1	CASQNSGTGGRSYGYTF	TGTGCCAGCCAAAACTCCGGGACAGGGGGTCGTAGCTATGGCTACACCTTC
TRBV25-1	TRBJ1-1	-	-	CASSELAGTEAFF	TGTGCCAGCAGTGAATTGGCGGGCACTGAAGCTTTCTTT
TRBV6-5	TRBJ2-7	-	-	CASRTTASYEQYF	TGTGCCAGCAGAACAACCGCCAGCTACGAGCAGTACTTC
TRBV6-5	TRBJ2-2	-	TRBD2	CASSYGGGNTGELFF	TGTGCCAGCAGTTACGGCGGGGGGAACACCGGGGAGCTGTTTTTT
TRBV15	TRBJ2-1	-	TRBD2	CATSTTEDPTSGGYNEQFF	TGTGCCACCAGCACCACGGAGGATCCAACTAGCGGGGGTTACAATGAGCAGTTCTTC
TRBV18	TRBJ2-3	-	-	CASSPGGVGTDTQYF	TGTGCCAGCTCACCGGGCGGGGTGGGCACAGATACGCAGTATTTT
TRBV5-1	TRBJ1-5	once	TRBD1	CASSLAGDSYQPQHF	TGCGCCAGCAGCTTGGCTGGGGACAGTTATCAGCCCCAGCATTTT
TRBV18	TRBJ1-1	-	-	CASSPVLDTEAFF	TGTGCCAGCTCACCAGTGCTCGACACTGAAGCTTTCTTT
TRBV2	TRBJ2-7	-	TRBD1	CASSLGQIMTYEQYF	TGTGCCAGCAGCCTGGGACAGATTATGACCTACGAGCAGTACTTC
TRBV6-5	TRBJ2-7	-	TRBD2	CASITTRLASYEQYF	TGTGCCAGCATTACCACCCGACTAGCGTCCTACGAGCAGTACTTC
TRBV6-1	TRBJ1-3	few	-	CASSEADLYYTIYF	TGTGCCAGCAGTGAAGCAGACCTTTACTACACCATATATTTT
TRBV21-1	TRBJ1-5	-	-	CASNVQGSYRGNQPQHF	TGTGCCAGCAATGTTCAGGGATCCTACCGGGGCAATCAGCCCCAGCATTTT
TRBV10-2	TRBJ1-1	-	-	CASSKMGVGTEAFF	TGCGCCAGCAGTAAAATGGGCGTGGGAACTGAAGCTTTCTTT
TRBV6-2/TRBV6-3	TRBJ1-2	-	-	CASSLQGDYGYTF	TGTGCCAGCAGTCTCCAAGGGGACTATGGCTACACCTTC
TRBV7-9	TRBJ2-5	-	TRBD2	CASSLVAGGPYETQYF	TGTGCCAGCAGCTTAGTAGCGGGAGGGCCGTATGAGACCCAGTACTTC
TRBV3-1/TRBV3-2	TRBJ1-1	-	-	CASSPLQGTEAFF	TGTGCCAGCAGCCCCCTGCAGGGGACTGAAGCTTTCTTT
TRBV5-1	TRBJ2-7	-	-	CASSYGAHEQYF	TGCGCCAGCAGCTACGGGGCCCACGAGCAGTACTTC
TRBV27	TRBJ1-1	-	-	CASSFSDRSQAFF	TGTGCCAGCAGTTTTTCCGACAGATCCCAAGCTTTCTTT
TRBV2	TRBJ2-5	once	TRBD1	CASSLTGYQETQYF	TGTGCCAGCAGTTTGACAGGGTACCAAGAGACCCAGTACTTC
TRBV6-6	TRBJ2-1	-	-	CASRAQVSSYNEQFF	TGTGCCAGCAGGGCACAGGTTAGCTCCTACAATGAGCAGTTCTTC
TRBV13	TRBJ1-4	few	-	CASSRKDSSSEKLFF	TGTGCCAGCAGCCGTAAGGACAGCTCGAGTGAAAAACTGTTTTTT
TRBV7-8	TRBJ1-1	-	-	CASSLARSGAEAFF	TGTGCCAGCAGCTTAGCGCGGTCGGGGGCTGAAGCTTTCTTT
TRBV4-1	TRBJ2-3	-	TRBD2	CASSQERLLAGGDTQYF	TGCGCCAGCAGCCAAGAGAGATTACTAGCGGGGGGAGATACGCAGTATTTT
TRBV3-1/TRBV3-2	TRBJ2-5	-	-	CASSQAGGRETQYF	TGTGCCAGCAGCCAAGCGGGGGGCCGGGAGACCCAGTACTTC
TRBV11-2	TRBJ2-3	once	-	CASSLDGVSIDTQYF	TGTGCCAGCAGCTTAGACGGGGTTAGCATAGATACGCAGTATTTT
TRBV7-2	TRBJ1-6	-	-	CASSLDQGWSPLHF	TGTGCCAGCAGCTTAGATCAGGGATGGTCACCCCTCCACTTT
TRBV30	TRBJ1-1	-	TRBD1	CAWSAGTGLNTEAFF	TGTGCCTGGAGTGCCGGGACAGGTTTGAACACTGAAGCTTTCTTT
TRBV12-3/TRBV12-4	TRBJ1-1	-	-	CASRRTEYTEAFF	TGTGCCAGCAGGCGGACAGAATACACTGAAGCTTTCTTT
TRBV1	TRBJ2-7	-	-	CTSSQVRTSGLGETYEQYF	TGCACCAGCAGCCAAGTCCGGACTAGCGGGCTAGGGGAAACCTACGAGCAGTACTTC
TRBV10-3	TRBJ1-2	-	TRBD1	CAISLGQGDYGYTF	TGTGCCATCAGTTTGGGACAGGGGGACTATGGCTACACCTTC
TRBV30	TRBJ2-5	-	-	CAWSGQETQYF	TGTGCCTGGAGCGGCCAAGAGACCCAGTACTTC
TRBV28	TRBJ1-2	-	-	CASSSTGNGYTF	TGTGCCAGCAGCTCTACAGGGAATGGCTACACCTTC
TRBV9	TRBJ2-6	-	TRBD1	CASMAGGSSGANVLTF	TGTGCCAGCATGGCAGGGGGAAGCTCTGGGGCCAACGTCCTGACTTTC
TRBV28	TRBJ1-5	-	-	CASSPVGQPQHF	TGTGCCAGCAGTCCAGTCGGACAGCCCCAGCATTTT
TRBV6-1	TRBJ2-1	-	-	CASSEEVGSYNEQFF	TGTGCCAGCAGTGAAGAAGTGGGCTCCTACAATGAGCAGTTCTTC
TRBV30	TRBJ2-3	-	TRBD2	CAWTGGGRDTQYF	TGTGCCTGGACAGGCGGGGGGAGGGATACGCAGTATTTT
TRBV18	TRBJ2-1	-	TRBD1	CASSPIRTGGKNEQFF	TGTGCCAGCTCACCTATCCGTACAGGGGGCAAAAATGAGCAGTTCTTC
TRBV5-1	TRBJ1-5	-	TRBD1	CASSVGQGADQPQHF	TGCGCCAGCAGCGTGGGACAGGGCGCGGATCAGCCCCAGCATTTT
TRBV7-9	TRBJ1-4	few	-	CASSLSVGGDPNEKLFF	TGTGCCAGCAGCTTATCGGTGGGCGGGGACCCTAATGAAAAACTGTTTTTT
TRBV3-1/TRBV3-2	TRBJ1-5	once	-	CASSQSDGRGNQPQHF	TGTGCCAGCAGCCAGTCGGACGGCCGGGGAAATCAGCCCCAGCATTTT
TRBV11-2	TRBJ2-7	-	-	CASSDRSTYEQYF	TGTGCCAGCAGTGACAGGAGTACCTACGAGCAGTACTTC
TRBV13	TRBJ2-7	-	TRBD1	CASSAGQGSYEQYF	TGTGCCAGCAGCGCGGGACAGGGTAGCTACGAGCAGTACTTC
TRBV19	TRBJ2-1	once	-	CASSMLAAGGYNEQFF	TGTGCCAGTAGTATGCTGGCGGCCGGAGGGTACAATGAGCAGTTCTTC
TRBV10-3	TRBJ2-7	once	-	CAISRTDGGRYEQYF	TGTGCCATCAGTCGGACGGACGGGGGCCGTTACGAGCAGTACTTC
TRBV6-1	TRBJ2-3	-	-	CASSEPGLDTQYF	TGTGCCAGCAGTGAACCGGGACTAGATACGCAGTATTTT
TRBV7-2	TRBJ1-5	-	-	CASSEGYSNQPQHF	TGTGCCAGCAGCGAGGGGTATAGCAATCAGCCCCAGCATTTT
TRBV2	TRBJ2-2	-	TRBD1	CASNRDRGTGELFF	TGTGCCAGCAACCGGGACAGGGGGACCGGGGAGCTGTTTTTT
TRBV2	TRBJ2-2	-	TRBD2	CASSETSAGELFF	TGTGCCAGCAGTGAGACTAGCGCCGGGGAGCTGTTTTTT
TRBV5-6	TRBJ1-2	-	-	CASSPQGPGPGYTF	TGTGCCAGCAGCCCCCAGGGGCCGGGTCCTGGCTACACCTTC
TRBV28	TRBJ1-4	-	-	CASQDSYEKLFF	TGTGCCAGCCAGGACAGTTATGAAAAACTGTTTTTT